This TCR beta chain was captured by sequencing in a study of blood T cell repertoires in COVID-19 (dated by TCRdb to 2019 to 2021). In terms of the full investigation: The collaborator samples originated in the United States, Italy and Spain and spanned the acute and convalescent phases of COVID-19. The prospective study material was composed of cDNA or gDNA derived from T cells, B-cell-depleted T cells, or PBMCs. Deeply sampled blood TCRbeta repertoires from subjects exposed to, actively infected with, or recovered from COVID-19 were included in the dataset. The repertoires were made available in a free public database intended to serve as a resource for research on the immune response to SARS-CoV-2. Samples came from the ongoing ImmuneRACE study (first 160 participants) plus 1,254 subjects from 6 global collaborators. The sample metadata nearly always contained a de-identified subject ID, COVID-19 status, age in years and sex. Where HLA class I and class II types were available, the types were taken from metadata supplied by the sample provider, not from assay-based typing. What the authors observed across the whole study: The amount of clinical and demographic metadata varied by source and participant and was provided uncurated.

Enrolling through a virtual design, the prospective study's participants ranged in age from roughly 18 to 95 years and lived across 24 United States geographic areas. In the prospective study, cohorts were assigned on the basis of participant-reported clinical history obtained from a screening survey and a study questionnaire. Recovered participants in ImmuneRACE Cohort 3 were defined as having two consecutive negative NP/OP PCR tests, clearance from a healthcare professional, or resolution of symptoms. In the prospective study, mobile phlebotomists collected whole blood, serum and a nasopharyngeal or oropharyngeal swab from each participant. Participants in the prospective study had the option to provide additional blood draws and questionnaires over a roughly two-month period. Before DNA extraction, blood samples from the prospective study were shipped at room temperature or frozen. CDR1 and CDR2 are drawn from the germline V gene: MDHEN, SYDVKM. Trimming accounts for 7 bases at V and 2 bases at J, while the number of junction bases matched to no gene is 8. The CDR3 measures 15 amino acids from cysteine to phenylalanine. Kept here is only the CDR3 DNA, which spans 45 bases and is read in frame from base 1.

With regard to this clone: The specificity of this receptor is unknown. The record has no base qualities; no much larger clone is one base away.

TCRbeta CDR3 regions were amplified from genomic DNA using the immunoSEQ Assay, a bias-controlled multiplex PCR. The paper's processing steps were these. Within the assay, amplification of reference gene primers was used to estimate how many nucleated cells each sample contained. To quantify the absolute abundance of each unique TCRbeta CDR3 rearrangement, sequence reads were collapsed and filtered. Productive Simpson clonality was computed per sample as the square root of Simpson's diversity index over productive rearrangements. The source is immuneACCESS, and TCRdb retained only in-frame sequences with V and J called. Part of the clones is not carried over; for the studies checked, unresolved V genes explain less than half of this, and the remainder is unexplained. Clone size and the V and J calls come from that table; the DNA yielded D and trimming. The sample yields a few hundred thousand clones; 85% to 90% were counted once. The ten largest account for 1.5% to 2% of the sample.

The sample taken for sequencing was PBMCs or T cells enriched from blood (not recorded which). The source is a man aged 35 to 55 who had recovered from COVID-19. The sequence is built from TRBV28 and TRBJ1-3; 7 bases in the junction line up with TRBD1. At the DNA level, the sequence is TGTGCCAGCACCCTAACAGGGGTCCCTGGAAACACCATATATTTT. The translation is CASTLTGVPGNTIYF.